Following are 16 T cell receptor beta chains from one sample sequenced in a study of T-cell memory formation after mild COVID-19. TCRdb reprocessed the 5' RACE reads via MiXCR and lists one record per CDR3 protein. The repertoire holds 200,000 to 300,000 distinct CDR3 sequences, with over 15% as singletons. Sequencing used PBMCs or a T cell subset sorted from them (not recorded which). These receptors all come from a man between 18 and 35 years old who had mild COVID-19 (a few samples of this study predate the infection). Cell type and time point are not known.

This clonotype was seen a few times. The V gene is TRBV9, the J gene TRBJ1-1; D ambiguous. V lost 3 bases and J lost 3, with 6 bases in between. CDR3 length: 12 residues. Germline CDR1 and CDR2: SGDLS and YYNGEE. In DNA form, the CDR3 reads TGTGCCAGCAGCGGCTCCTACACTGAAGCTTTCTTT. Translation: CASSGSYTEAFF.

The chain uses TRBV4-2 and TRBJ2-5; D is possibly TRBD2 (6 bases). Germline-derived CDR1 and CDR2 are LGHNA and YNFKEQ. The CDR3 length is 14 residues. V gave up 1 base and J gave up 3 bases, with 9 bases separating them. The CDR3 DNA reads TGTGCCAGCAGCCAAGGACTAGAAGAAGAGACCCAGTACTTC. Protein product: CASSQGLEEETQYF.

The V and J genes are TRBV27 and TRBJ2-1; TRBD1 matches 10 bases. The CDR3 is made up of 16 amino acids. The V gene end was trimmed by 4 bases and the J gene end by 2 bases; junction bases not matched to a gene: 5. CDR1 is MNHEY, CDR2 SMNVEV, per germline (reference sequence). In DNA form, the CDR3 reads TGTGCCAGCAGTTCCCGGGACAGGGGCACCTACAATGAGCAGTTCTTC. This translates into CASSSRDRGTYNEQFF.

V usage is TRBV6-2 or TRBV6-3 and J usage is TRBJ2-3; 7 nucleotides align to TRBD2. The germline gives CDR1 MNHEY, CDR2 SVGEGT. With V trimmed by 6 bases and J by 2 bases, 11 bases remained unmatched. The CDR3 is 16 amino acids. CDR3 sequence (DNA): TGTGCCAGCAGCACCTGGGGAGCGGGGAACACAGATACGCAGTATTTT. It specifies CASSTWGAGNTDTQYF.

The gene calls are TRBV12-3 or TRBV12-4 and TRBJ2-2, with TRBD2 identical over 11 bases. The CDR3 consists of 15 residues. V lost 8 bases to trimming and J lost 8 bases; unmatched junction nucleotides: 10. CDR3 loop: CASAERLAGRGELFF. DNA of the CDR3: TGTGCCAGCGCCGAAAGACTAGCGGGGAGAGGGGAGCTGTTTTTT.

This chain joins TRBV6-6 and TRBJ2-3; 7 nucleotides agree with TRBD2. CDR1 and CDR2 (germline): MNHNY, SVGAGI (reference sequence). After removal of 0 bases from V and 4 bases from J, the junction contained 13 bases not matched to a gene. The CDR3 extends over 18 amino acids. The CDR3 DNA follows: TGTGCCAGCAGTTACTCCGGTAACGGACTAGATCCCTCAGATACGCAGTATTTT. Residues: CASSYSGNGLDPSDTQYF.

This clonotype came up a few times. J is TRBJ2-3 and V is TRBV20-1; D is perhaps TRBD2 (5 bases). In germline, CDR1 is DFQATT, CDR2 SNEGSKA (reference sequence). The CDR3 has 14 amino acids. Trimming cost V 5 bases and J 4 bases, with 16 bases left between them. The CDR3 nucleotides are TGCAGTGCTCCCTCTTCGAGAGGGTCAGATACGCAGTATTTT. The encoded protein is CSAPSSRGSDTQYF.

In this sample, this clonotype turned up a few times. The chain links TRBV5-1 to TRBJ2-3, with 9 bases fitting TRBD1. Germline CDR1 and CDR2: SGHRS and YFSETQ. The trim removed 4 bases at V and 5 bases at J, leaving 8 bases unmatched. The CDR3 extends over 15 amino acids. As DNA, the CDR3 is TGCGCCAGCAGCCCATGGACAGGGGTCGAAGATACGCAGTATTTT. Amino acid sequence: CASSPWTGVEDTQYF.

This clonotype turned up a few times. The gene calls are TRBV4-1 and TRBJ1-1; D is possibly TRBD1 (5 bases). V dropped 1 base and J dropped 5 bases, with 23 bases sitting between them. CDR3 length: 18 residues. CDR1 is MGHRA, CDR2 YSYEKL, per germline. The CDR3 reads CASSQVGGPGGVGTEAFF. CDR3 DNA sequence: TGCGCCAGCAGCCAAGTCGGTGGCCCGGGAGGGGTAGGGACTGAAGCTTTCTTT.

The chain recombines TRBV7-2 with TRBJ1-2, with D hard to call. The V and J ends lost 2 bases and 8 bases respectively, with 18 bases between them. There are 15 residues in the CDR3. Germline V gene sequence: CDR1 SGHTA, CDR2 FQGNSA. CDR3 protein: CASSLTNPHWAGYTF. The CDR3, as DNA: TGTGCCAGCAGCTTAACCAATCCCCATTGGGCGGGCTACACCTTC.

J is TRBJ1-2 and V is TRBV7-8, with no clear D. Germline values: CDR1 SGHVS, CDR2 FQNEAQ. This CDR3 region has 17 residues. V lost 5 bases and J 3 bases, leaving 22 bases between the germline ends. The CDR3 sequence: CASSPESPGLAYYGYTF. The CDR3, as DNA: TGTGCCAGCAGCCCGGAGAGTCCCGGGCTGGCCTACTATGGCTACACCTTC.

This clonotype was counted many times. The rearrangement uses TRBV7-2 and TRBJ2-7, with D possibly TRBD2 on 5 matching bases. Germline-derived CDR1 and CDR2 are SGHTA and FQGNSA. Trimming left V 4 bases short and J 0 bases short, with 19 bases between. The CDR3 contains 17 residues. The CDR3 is CASSSGVRQASSYEQYF. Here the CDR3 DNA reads TGTGCCAGCAGCTCCGGGGTCCGTCAGGCGAGCTCCTACGAGCAGTACTTC.

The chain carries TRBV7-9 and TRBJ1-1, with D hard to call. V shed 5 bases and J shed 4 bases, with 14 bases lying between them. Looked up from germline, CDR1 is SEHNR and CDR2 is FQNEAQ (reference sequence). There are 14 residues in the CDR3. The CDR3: CASSPDGRATEAFF. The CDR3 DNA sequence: TGTGCCAGCAGCCCCGACGGGCGGGCCACTGAAGCTTTCTTT.

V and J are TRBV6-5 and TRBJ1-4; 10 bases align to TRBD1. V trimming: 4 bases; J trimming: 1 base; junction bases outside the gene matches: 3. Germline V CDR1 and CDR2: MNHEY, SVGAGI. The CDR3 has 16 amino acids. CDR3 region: CASSWDRGRTNEKLFF. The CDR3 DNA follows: TGTGCCAGCAGTTGGGACAGGGGTCGAACTAATGAAAAACTGTTTTTT.

CDR3 loop: CASSYPRGRGGGETQYF. The CDR3, as DNA: TGTGCCAGCAGTTACCCCAGAGGGCGGGGGGGCGGAGAGACCCAGTACTTC. V usage is TRBV6-5 and J usage is TRBJ2-5; 9 nucleotides align to TRBD2. The J segment lost 4 bases and the V segment lost 2 bases, leaving 11 bases of the junction unmatched. Germline loops: CDR1 MNHEY, CDR2 SVGAGI. The CDR3 loop spans 17 amino acids.

CDR3 loop: CASSVIGLQNEQFF. The CDR3 DNA follows: TGTGCCAGCAGTGTGATAGGACTCCAGAATGAGCAGTTCTTC. The V call is TRBV6-1, the J call TRBJ2-1, with D possibly matching TRBD2 (5 bases). V shed 4 bases and J shed 7 bases, with 14 bases lying between them. Per germline, CDR1 MNHNS and CDR2 SASEGT. The length of the CDR3 is 14 residues.